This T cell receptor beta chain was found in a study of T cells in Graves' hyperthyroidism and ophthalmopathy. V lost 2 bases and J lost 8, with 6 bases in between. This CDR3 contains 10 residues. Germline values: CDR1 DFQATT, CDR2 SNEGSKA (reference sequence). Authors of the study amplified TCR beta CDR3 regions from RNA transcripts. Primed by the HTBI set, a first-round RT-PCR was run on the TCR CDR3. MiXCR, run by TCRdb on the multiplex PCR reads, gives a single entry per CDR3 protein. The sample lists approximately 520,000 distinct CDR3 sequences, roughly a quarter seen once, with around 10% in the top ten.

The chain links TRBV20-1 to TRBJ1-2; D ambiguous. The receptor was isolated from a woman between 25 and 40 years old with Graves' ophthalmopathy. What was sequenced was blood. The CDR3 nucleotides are TGCAGTGCTAGATTTGAGGGCTACACCTTC. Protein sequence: CSARFEGYTF.